The 16 T cell receptor beta chains in this list originate from one sample, sequenced in a study of shared clonotypes between healthy human individuals. Some clones are missing from TCRdb's copy, which holds only in-frame ones; the method was immunoSEQ multiplex PCR. Among under 650,000 clones listed, 96% were seen once. The specimen was naive CD4+ T cells sorted from blood. Noted subset: CD45RA+ positively selected. All receptors derive from a woman in her 30s in good health.

This chain joins TRBV18 and TRBJ2-2; D is ambiguous. The germline V gene encodes CDR1 KGHSH and CDR2 LQKENI. CDR3 length: 15 amino acids. Trimming took off 2 bases at V and 2 bases at J, with 9 bases between the two ends. The CDR3 DNA reads TGTGCCAGCTCACCAAACGCAGATAACACCGGGGAGCTGTTTTTT. Its translation: CASSPNADNTGELFF. The complete variable domain, with remaining parts taken from reference TRBV18 and TRBJ2-2, reads NAGVMQNPRHLVRRRGQEARLRCSPMKGHSHVYWYRQLPEEGLKFMVYLQKENIIDESGMPKERFSAEFPKEGPSILRIQQVVRGDSAAYFCASSPNADNTGELFFGEGSRLTVL.

The genes are TRBV7-2 and TRBJ2-1; D ambiguous. Germline-derived CDR1 and CDR2 are SGHTA and FQGNSA. V dropped 5 bases and J dropped 3 bases, with 2 bases sitting between them. The CDR3 totals 11 residues. CDR3 sequence reads: CASSDYNEQFF. CDR3 nucleotides: TGTGCCAGCAGCGACTACAATGAGCAGTTCTTC.

DNA of the CDR3: TGCGCCAGCAGCCCTGGTTTGGACGGAGCCACAGATACGCAGTATTTT. It yields the protein CASSPGLDGATDTQYF. The gene calls are TRBV5-1 and TRBJ2-3; D is undetermined. This CDR3 is built from 16 residues. Trimming removed 4 bases at V and 2 bases at J, with 17 bases between. Germline V lookup: CDR1 SGHRS, CDR2 YFSETQ.

The chain has TRBV2 and TRBJ1-1; possibly TRBD1 for D (6 bases). The length of the CDR3 is 13 residues. Per the germline V gene, CDR1 is SNHLY and CDR2 is FYNNEI. V lost 7 bases to trimming and J lost 0 bases, with 9 bases between them. CDR3 amino acids: CASTGQMNTEAFF. The CDR3 DNA follows: TGTGCCAGCACCGGACAGATGAACACTGAAGCTTTCTTT.

This sequence joins TRBV6-5 and TRBJ1-1; 7 bases agree with TRBD1. Germline V gives CDR1 MNHEY, CDR2 SVGAGI. The CDR3 contains 16 residues. V shed 4 bases and J 0 bases; nucleotides not matched to a gene: 8. In DNA, the CDR3 is TGTGCCAGCAGTTTGGGCCACAGGGGCATGAACACTGAAGCTTTCTTT. Amino acid sequence: CASSLGHRGMNTEAFF.

This clone was observed once. The rearrangement joins TRBV28 to TRBJ2-1; tentatively, D is TRBD1 (6 bases). Germline V gives CDR1 MDHEN, CDR2 SYDVKM. The CDR3 has 15 residues. The germline V and J ends were trimmed by 1 base and 10 bases, with 17 bases remaining between them. The CDR3 loop is CASSLFTGSAWEQFF. CDR3 nucleotide sequence: TGTGCCAGCAGTTTATTCACAGGGTCCGCCTGGGAGCAGTTCTTC. Complete variable domain (other parts from reference TRBV28 and TRBJ2-1): DVKVTQSSRYLVKRTGEKVFLECVQDMDHENMFWYRQDPGLGLRLIYFSYDVKMKEKGDIPEGYSVSREKKERFSLILESASTNQTSMYLCASSLFTGSAWEQFFGPGTRLTVL.

V is TRBV27 and J is TRBJ2-7; 9 bases fit TRBD2. Unmatched junction bases numbered 5, after V lost 5 bases and J lost 3 bases. This CDR3 is built from 14 residues. CDR1 MNHEY and CDR2 SMNVEV come from the germline V gene (reference sequence). DNA for the CDR3: TGTGCCAGCAGTAAAGGGACTAGCAGCTACGAGCAGTACTTC. Translation: CASSKGTSSYEQYF.

The rearrangement links TRBV4-1 to TRBJ2-2; 8 nucleotides align to TRBD1. Germline V gene sequence: CDR1 MGHRA, CDR2 YSYEKL. CDR3 size: 18 residues. V lost 1 base to trimming and J lost 3 bases; unmatched junction nucleotides: 10. The CDR3 DNA sequence: TGCGCCAGCAGCCAAGTTTCAGGGGGCTTCGCGGACACCGGGGAGCTGTTTTTT. The encoded protein is CASSQVSGGFADTGELFF.

The rearrangement links TRBV5-6 to TRBJ2-5; the D gene is possibly TRBD2 (6 bases). Matching the DNA end better, TRBJ2-7 makes the J call doubtful. This CDR3 has 15 residues. The germline V gene encodes CDR1 SGHDT and CDR2 YYEEEE. The chain's CDR3 is CASSSPSGASYEQYF. The CDR3 DNA reads TGTGCCAGCAGCTCCCCCTCGGGAGCGTCCTACGAGCAGTACTTC.

This clone was seen just once. This rearrangement joins TRBV11-3 to TRBJ2-2; D is unclear. Germline CDR1 SGHNT, CDR2 YENEEA. CDR3 length: 15 amino acids. V lost 1 base and J 4 bases, leaving 10 bases between the germline ends. In DNA, the CDR3 is TGTGCCAGCAGCTTAGGACGGACGACCACCGGGGAGCTGTTTTTT. Its protein is CASSLGRTTTGELFF.

The chain's CDR3 is CASRLVRREKLFF. CDR3 nucleotide sequence: TGTGCCAGCAGACTCGTTCGGAGGGAAAAACTGTTTTTT. The chain is built from TRBV27 and TRBJ1-4; D not resolved. CDR3 size: 13 residues. Germline CDR1 MNHEY, CDR2 SMNVEV (reference sequence). Trimming stripped 6 bases from V and 8 bases from J, with 13 bases between.

This clone was detected only once. The chain recombines TRBV6-6 with TRBJ1-1; 7 nucleotides align to TRBD1. The CDR3 sequence is 13 residues long. Per the germline V gene, CDR1 is MNHNY and CDR2 is SVGAGI (reference sequence). The junction had 2 bases not matched to a gene; V was cut back by 6 bases and J by 1 base. Here the CDR3 DNA reads TGTGCCAGCAGGAGACAGGGGAACACTGAAGCTTTCTTT. Its protein product is CASRRQGNTEAFF.

CDR3 nucleotide sequence: TGTGCCAGCAGCCCGACAGGGGAGCCTCCCTACGAGCAGTACTTC. Protein sequence: CASSPTGEPPYEQYF. The gene calls are TRBV28 and TRBJ2-7, with TRBD1 identical over 8 bases. The CDR3 is 15 residues long. The germline gives CDR1 MDHEN, CDR2 SYDVKM. J lost 2 bases, V lost 6 bases, and 9 bases had no gene match.

The chain couples TRBV28 to TRBJ2-4; 7 nucleotides match TRBD2. The CDR3 loop spans 16 amino acids. Germline-derived CDR1 and CDR2 are MDHEN and SYDVKM. V was pared by 6 bases and J by 0 bases, with 8 bases of the junction left unmatched. The CDR3 region is CASSLGGTLAKNIQYF. CDR3 bases: TGTGCCAGCAGCCTCGGGGGGACCTTAGCCAAAAACATTCAGTACTTC.

The V and J genes are TRBV5-3 and TRBJ1-1; D is possibly TRBD1 (6 bases). Being an ORF, TRBV5-3 has a function that is uncertain. The CDR3 is 17 residues long. The V end was cut by 4 bases, the J end by 0 bases, with 19 bases between. The CDR3 coding sequence is TGTGCCAGAAGCCCCCTCAGGGGCTTAACCCTGAACACTGAAGCTTTCTTT. This gives the protein CARSPLRGLTLNTEAFF.

This chain links TRBV6-5 with TRBJ2-5, with a possible D match to TRBD2 (6 bases). The CDR3 totals 15 residues. The germline V gene encodes CDR1 MNHEY and CDR2 SVGAGI. V lost 2 bases, J lost 2 bases, and 12 bases lay in between. Written as DNA, the CDR3 is TGTGCCAGCAGTTACGGGGGGACGCTACAAGAGACCCAGTACTTC. As protein: CASSYGGTLQETQYF.